Each of the 4 T cell receptor beta chains below was sequenced from the same sample in a study of CD8 T cells in Susac syndrome. Random hexamers served to reverse transcribe roughly 0.45 to 1 ug RNA. TCRdb itself ran the immunoSEQ multiplex PCR reads through MiXCR, one entry per CDR3 protein. The sample contains 150,000 to 200,000 distinct CDR3 sequences, 90% to 95% of which appear only once. Sequenced input: CD4+ T cells from PBMCs. Source of these receptors: a human donor with Susac syndrome.

The J gene is TRBJ2-3, the V gene TRBV12-3 or TRBV12-4; 11 bases are shared with TRBD2. The CDR3 extends over 16 amino acids. Germline trimming cut 7 bases from V and 2 bases from J; bases unmatched to any gene: 8. This chain's CDR3 is CASNLRLAGPTDTQYF. In DNA, the CDR3 is TGTGCCAGCAACCTTCGACTAGCGGGGCCCACAGATACGCAGTATTTT.

This CDR3 is CSARARDAFYEQYF. The CDR3 region has the DNA TGCAGTGCTAGAGCCCGTGATGCCTTCTACGAGCAGTACTTC. This chain joins TRBV20-1 and TRBJ2-7; D remains unclear. Trimming shortened V by 1 base and J by 3 bases, and 13 bases separated the two germline ends. The CDR3 loop spans 14 amino acids. Germline V gene lookup returns CDR1 DFQATT and CDR2 SNEGSKA (reference sequence).

The rearrangement joins TRBV7-9 to TRBJ2-3, with TRBD1 identical over 8 bases. Germline lookup yields CDR1 SEHNR and CDR2 FQNEAQ (reference sequence). The J segment lost 3 bases and the V segment lost 5 bases, leaving 4 bases of the junction unmatched. The CDR3 has 14 amino acids. In DNA, the CDR3 is TGTGCCAGCAGCGTGACAGGGGCGACAGATACGCAGTATTTT. As protein: CASSVTGATDTQYF.

This chain uses TRBV29-1 with TRBJ2-3; D may be TRBD1 (6 bases). CDR3 length: 14 residues. Germline CDR1 and CDR2: SQVTM and ANQGSEA. V gave up 3 bases and J gave up 4 bases, with 14 bases separating them. CDR3 coding DNA: TGCAGCGTTGATACAGGGCGTGGGGCAGATACGCAGTATTTT. This sequence encodes CSVDTGRGADTQYF.